This T cell receptor (beta chain) appears in the sequencing data of a study of cytomegalovirus exposure and HLA in healthy donors. Study-level findings and limits: Based on reports, TCR beta sequences accurately predicted HLA-A and HLA-B alleles for most subjects.

In regard to this clone: No antigen is known for it.

PCR amplification relied on 60 Vbeta primers (plus 13 Jbeta primers). Sequencing used immunoSEQ multiplex PCR; TCRdb keeps in-frame clones, though not all of them. The sample has 120,000 or so clones, around 68% seen once. CDR1 is MDHEN and CDR2 is SYDVKM in the germline V gene. V lost 5 bases and J lost 0, with 14 bases in between. The CDR3 runs 16 residues. The sample consisted of PBMCs. The V gene is TRBV28, the J gene TRBJ2-4; a possible D gene is TRBD1 (6 bases). This receptor was taken from a man in his forties in good health and CMV-seropositive. DNA for the CDR3: TGTGCCAGCAGTCCCGACAGGCTACTAGCCAAAAACATTCAGTACTTC. Protein sequence: CASSPDRLLAKNIQYF.